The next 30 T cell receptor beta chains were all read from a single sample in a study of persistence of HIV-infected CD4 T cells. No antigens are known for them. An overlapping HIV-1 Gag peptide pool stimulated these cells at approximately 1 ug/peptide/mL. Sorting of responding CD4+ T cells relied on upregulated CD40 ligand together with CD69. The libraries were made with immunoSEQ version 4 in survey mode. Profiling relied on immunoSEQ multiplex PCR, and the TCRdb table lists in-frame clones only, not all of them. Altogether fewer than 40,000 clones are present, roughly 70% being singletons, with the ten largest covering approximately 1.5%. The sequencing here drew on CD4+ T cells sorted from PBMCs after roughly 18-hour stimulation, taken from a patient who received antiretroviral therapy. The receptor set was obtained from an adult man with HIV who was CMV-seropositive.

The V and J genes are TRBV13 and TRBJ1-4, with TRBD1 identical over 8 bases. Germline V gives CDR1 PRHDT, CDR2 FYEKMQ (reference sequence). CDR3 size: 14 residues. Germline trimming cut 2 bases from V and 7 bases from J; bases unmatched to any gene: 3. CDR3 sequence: CASSLSGTGEKLFF. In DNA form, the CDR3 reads TGTGCCAGCAGCTTATCAGGGACAGGTGAAAAACTGTTTTTT. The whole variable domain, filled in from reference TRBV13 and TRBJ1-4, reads AAGVIQSPRHLIKEKRETATLKCYPIPRHDTVYWYQQGPGQDPQFLISFYEKMQSDKGSIPDRFSAQQFSDYHSELNMSSLELGDSALYFCASSLSGTGEKLFFGSGTQLSVL.

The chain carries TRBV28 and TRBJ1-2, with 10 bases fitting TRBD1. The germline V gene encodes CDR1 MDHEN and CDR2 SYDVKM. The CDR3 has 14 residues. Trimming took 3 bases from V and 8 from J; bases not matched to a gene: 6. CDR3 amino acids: CASSLGQGIGGYTF. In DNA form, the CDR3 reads TGTGCCAGCAGTTTGGGACAGGGGATAGGGGGCTACACCTTC.

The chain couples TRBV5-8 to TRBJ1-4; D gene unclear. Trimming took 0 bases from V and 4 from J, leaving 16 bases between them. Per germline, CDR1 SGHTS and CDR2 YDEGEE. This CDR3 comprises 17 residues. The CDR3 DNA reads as TGTGCCAGCAGCTTGGCCCTTGACTCCTCGGGTAATGAAAAACTGTTTTTT. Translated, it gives CASSLALDSSGNEKLFF.

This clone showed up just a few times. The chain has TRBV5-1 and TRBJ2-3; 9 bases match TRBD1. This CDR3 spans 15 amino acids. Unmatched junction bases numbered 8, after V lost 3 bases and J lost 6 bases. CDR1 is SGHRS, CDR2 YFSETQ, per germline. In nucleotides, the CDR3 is TGCGCCAGCAGCTCGGGGCTCACAGGGGGCGATACGCAGTATTTT. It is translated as CASSSGLTGGDTQYF.

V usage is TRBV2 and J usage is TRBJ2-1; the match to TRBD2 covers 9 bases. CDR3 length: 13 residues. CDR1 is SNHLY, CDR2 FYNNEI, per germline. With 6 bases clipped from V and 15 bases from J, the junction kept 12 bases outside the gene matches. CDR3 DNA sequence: TGTGCCAGCAGCGTGCTAGCGGGGACGACGGCGTTCTTC. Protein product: CASSVLAGTTAFF. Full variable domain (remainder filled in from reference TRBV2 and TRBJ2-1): EPEVTQTPSHQVTQMGQEVILRCVPISNHLYFYWYRQILGQKVEFLVSFYNNEISEKSEIFDDQFSVERPDGSNFTLKIRSTKLEDSAMYFCASSVLAGTTAFFGPGTRLTVL.

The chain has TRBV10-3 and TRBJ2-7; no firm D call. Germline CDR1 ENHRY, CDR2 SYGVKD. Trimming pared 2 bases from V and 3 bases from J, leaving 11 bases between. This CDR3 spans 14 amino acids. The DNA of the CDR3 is TGTGCCATCAGTGAGGGTGGTACCAGCTACGAGCAGTACTTC. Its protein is CAISEGGTSYEQYF.

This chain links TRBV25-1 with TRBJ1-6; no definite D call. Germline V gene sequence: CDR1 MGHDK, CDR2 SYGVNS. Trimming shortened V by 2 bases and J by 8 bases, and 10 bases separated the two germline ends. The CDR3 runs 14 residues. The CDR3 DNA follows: TGTGCCAGCAGTGAAGTCGGGCCCCATTCACCCCTCCACTTT. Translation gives CASSEVGPHSPLHF.

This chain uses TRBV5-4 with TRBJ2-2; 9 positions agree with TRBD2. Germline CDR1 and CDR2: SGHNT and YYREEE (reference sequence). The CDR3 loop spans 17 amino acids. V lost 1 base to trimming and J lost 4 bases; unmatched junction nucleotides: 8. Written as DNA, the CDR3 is TGTGCCAGCAGCTTGAGCGGGGGGACCCCGCTCACCGGGGAGCTGTTTTTT. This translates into CASSLSGGTPLTGELFF.

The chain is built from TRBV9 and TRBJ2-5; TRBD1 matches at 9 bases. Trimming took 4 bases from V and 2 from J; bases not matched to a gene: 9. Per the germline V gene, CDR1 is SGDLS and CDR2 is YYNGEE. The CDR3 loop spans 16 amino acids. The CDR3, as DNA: TGTGCCAGCAGCCCCGGGACAGGGAGGAGTCAAGAGACCCAGTACTTC. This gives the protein CASSPGTGRSQETQYF.

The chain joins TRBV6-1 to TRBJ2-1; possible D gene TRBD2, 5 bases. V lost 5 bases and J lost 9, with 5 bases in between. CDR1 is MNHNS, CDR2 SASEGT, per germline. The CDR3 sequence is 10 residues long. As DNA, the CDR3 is TGTGCCAGCAGTCGGGGTGAGCAGTTCTTC. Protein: CASSRGEQFF.

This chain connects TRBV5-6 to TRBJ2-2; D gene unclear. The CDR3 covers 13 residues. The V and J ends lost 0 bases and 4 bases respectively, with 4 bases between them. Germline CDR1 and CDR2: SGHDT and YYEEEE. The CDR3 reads CASSLAPTGELFF. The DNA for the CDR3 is TGTGCCAGCAGCTTGGCACCCACCGGGGAGCTGTTTTTT.

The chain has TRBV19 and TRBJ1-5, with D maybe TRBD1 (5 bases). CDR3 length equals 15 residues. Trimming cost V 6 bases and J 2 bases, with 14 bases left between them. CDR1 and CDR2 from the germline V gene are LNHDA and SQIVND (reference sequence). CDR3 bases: TGTGCCAGTAGGGGAGGGACTGGGGGCAATCAGCCCCAGCATTTT. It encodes CASRGGTGGNQPQHF.

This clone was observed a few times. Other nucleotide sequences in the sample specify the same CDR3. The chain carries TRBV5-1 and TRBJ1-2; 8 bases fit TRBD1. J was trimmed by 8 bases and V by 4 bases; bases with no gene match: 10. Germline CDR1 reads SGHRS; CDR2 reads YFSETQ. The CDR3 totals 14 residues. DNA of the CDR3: TGCGCCAGCAGCCTGGATACAGGGGGGGGAGGCTACACCTTC. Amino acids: CASSLDTGGGGYTF.

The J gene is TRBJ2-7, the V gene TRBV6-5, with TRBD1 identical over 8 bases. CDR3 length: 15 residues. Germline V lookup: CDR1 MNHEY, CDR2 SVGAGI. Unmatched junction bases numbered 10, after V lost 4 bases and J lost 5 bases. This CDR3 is CASSSGQGGFDEQYF. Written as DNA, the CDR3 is TGTGCCAGCAGTTCCGGACAGGGCGGGTTCGACGAGCAGTACTTC.

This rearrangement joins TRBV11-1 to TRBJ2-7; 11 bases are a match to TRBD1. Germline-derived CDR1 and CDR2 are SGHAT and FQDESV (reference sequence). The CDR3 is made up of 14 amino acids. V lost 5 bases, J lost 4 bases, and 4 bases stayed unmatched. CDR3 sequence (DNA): TGTGCCAGCAGCCGGGACAGGGGGGTTTACGAGCAGTACTTC. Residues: CASSRDRGVYEQYF.

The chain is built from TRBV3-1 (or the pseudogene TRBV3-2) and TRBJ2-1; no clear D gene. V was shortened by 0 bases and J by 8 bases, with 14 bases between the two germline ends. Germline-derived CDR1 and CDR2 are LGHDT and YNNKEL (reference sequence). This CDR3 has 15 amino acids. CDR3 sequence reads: CASSQDPLPSDEQFF. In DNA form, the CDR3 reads TGTGCCAGCAGCCAAGATCCTCTCCCTTCCGATGAGCAGTTCTTC.

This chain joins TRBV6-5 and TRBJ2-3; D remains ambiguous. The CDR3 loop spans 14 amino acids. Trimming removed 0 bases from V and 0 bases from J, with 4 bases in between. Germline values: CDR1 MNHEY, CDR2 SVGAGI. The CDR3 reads CASSYSRSTDTQYF. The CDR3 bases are TGTGCCAGCAGTTACTCGAGGAGCACAGATACGCAGTATTTT.

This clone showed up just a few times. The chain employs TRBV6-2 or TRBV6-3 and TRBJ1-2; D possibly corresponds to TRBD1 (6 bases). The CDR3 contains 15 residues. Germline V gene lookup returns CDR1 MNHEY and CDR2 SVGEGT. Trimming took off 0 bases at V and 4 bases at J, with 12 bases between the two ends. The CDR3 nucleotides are TGTGCCAGCAGTTACTCAGGACAGCAAATCTATGGCTACACCTTC. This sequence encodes CASSYSGQQIYGYTF.

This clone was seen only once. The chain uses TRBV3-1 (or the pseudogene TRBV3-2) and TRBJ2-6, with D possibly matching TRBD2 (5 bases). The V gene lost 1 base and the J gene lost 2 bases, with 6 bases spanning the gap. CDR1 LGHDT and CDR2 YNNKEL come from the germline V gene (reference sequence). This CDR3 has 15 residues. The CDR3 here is CASSQVGAGANVLTF. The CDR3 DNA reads TGTGCCAGCAGCCAAGTCGGGGCTGGGGCCAACGTCCTGACTTTC.

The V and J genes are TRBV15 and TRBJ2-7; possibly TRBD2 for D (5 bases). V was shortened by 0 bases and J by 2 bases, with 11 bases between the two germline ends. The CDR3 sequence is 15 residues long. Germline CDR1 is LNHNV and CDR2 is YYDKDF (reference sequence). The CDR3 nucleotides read TGTGCCACCAGCAGAGATAAAGGGAGCCCCTACGAGCAGTACTTC. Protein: CATSRDKGSPYEQYF.

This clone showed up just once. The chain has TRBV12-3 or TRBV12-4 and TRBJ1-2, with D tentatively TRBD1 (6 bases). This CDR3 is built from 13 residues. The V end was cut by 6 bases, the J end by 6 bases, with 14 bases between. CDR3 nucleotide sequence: TGTGCCAGCAGCCTTACCTACAGGGATGGCTACACCTTC. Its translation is CASSLTYRDGYTF.

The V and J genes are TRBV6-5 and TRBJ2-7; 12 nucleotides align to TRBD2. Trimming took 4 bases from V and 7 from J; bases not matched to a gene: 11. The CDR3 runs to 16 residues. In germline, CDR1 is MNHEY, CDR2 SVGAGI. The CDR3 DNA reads TGTGCCAGCAGTTCCCGACTAGCGGGGGTTGTGGGGGAGCAGTACTTC. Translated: CASSSRLAGVVGEQYF.

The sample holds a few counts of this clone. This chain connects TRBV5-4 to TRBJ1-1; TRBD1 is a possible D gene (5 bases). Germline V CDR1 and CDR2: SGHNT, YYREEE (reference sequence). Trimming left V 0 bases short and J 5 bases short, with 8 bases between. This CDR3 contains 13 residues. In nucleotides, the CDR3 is TGTGCCAGCAGCTTGGGGGGGAGAACTGAAGCTTTCTTT. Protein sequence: CASSLGGRTEAFF.

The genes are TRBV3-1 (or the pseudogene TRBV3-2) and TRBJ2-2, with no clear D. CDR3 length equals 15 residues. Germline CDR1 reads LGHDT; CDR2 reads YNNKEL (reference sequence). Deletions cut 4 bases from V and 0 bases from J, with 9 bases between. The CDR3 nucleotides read TGTGCCAGCAGCCGCCCCTTTGCGAACACCGGGGAGCTGTTTTTT. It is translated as CASSRPFANTGELFF.

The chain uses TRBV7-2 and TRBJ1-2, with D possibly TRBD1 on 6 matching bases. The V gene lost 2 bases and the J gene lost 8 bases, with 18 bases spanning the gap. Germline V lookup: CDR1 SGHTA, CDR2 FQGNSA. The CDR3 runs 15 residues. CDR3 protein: CASSLSTGLSSGYTF. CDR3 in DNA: TGTGCCAGCAGCTTATCGACAGGCCTCTCCAGCGGCTACACCTTC.

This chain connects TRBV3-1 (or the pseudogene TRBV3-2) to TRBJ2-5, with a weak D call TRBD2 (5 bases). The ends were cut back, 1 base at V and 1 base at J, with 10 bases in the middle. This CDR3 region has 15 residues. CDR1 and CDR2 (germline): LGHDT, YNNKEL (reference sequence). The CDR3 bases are TGTGCCAGCAGCCAAGGAGAGCGGACCCAAGAGACCCAGTACTTC. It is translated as CASSQGERTQETQYF.

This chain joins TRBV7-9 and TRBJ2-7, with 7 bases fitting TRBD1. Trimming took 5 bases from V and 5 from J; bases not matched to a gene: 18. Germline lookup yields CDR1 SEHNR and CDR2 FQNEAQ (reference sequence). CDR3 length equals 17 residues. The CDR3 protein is CASSLVRGTGAADEQYF. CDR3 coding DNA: TGTGCCAGCAGCCTAGTAAGGGGAACAGGGGCGGCGGACGAGCAGTACTTC.

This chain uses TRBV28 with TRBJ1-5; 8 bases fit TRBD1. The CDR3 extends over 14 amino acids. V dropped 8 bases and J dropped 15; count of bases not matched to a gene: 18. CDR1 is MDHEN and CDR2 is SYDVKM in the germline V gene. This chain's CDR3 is CASGQGETPGQGHF. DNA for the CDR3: TGTGCCAGCGGACAGGGAGAGACGCCGGGCCAAGGGCATTTT.

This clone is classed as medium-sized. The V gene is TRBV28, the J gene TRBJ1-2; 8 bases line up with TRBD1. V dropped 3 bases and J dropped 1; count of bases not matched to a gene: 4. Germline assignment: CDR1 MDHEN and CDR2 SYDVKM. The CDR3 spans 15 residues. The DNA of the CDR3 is TGTGCCAGCAGTTTCGGAACAGGGGGTAACTATGGCTACACCTTC. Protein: CASSFGTGGNYGYTF.

CDR3 sequence (DNA): TGTGCCAGCAGTTACGATCAGGGCGACACAGATACGCAGTATTTT. Its protein is CASSYDQGDTDTQYF. V is TRBV6-5 and J is TRBJ2-3; possibly TRBD1 for D (5 bases). The length of the CDR3 is 15 residues. Trimming cost V 2 bases and J 2 bases, with 11 bases left between them. Germline-derived CDR1 and CDR2 are MNHEY and SVGAGI.